This TCR beta chain emerged from a study of blood T cell repertoires in COVID-19. Trimming took 1 base from V and 2 from J, leaving 9 bases between them. Germline V gene sequence: CDR1 LNHDA, CDR2 SQIVND (reference sequence). The CDR3 runs to 14 residues. Generated by immunoSEQ multiplex PCR, the TCRdb table keeps only in-frame clones and is missing some. The sample contains some 220,000 clones, 87% of which appear only once. V usage is TRBV19 and J usage is TRBJ2-7, with D possibly TRBD1 on 6 matching bases. The receptor comes from a woman between 18 and 29 years old who had recovered from COVID-19. The sample consisted of peripheral blood. The CDR3 DNA sequence: TGTGCCAGTAGTATAGTTCCAGGGGCCTACGAGCAGTACTTC. Amino acid sequence: CASSIVPGAYEQYF.